Each of the 31 T cell receptor beta chains below was sequenced from the same sample in a study of T cells in Graves' hyperthyroidism and ophthalmopathy. Amplification of TCR beta CDR3 regions was performed using RNA transcripts as template. First-round RT-PCR of the TCR CDR3 relied on the HTBI primer set. TCRdb reprocessed the multiplex PCR reads with MiXCR, giving one entry per CDR3 protein. The sample consists of roughly 170,000 distinct CDR3 sequences, about 17% of them appearing once. Material: blood. These receptors all stem from a woman between 50 and 59 years old with Graves' hyperthyroidism.

This clonotype came up many times. The chain carries TRBV6-1 and TRBJ1-3; D not resolved. The CDR3 runs 16 residues. Germline loops: CDR1 MNHNS, CDR2 SASEGT. Trimming pared 1 base from V and 5 bases from J, leaving 15 bases between. The CDR3 region has the DNA TGTGCCAGCAGTGAAGGAATTTGGCCCCCCCGAAACACCATATATTTT. Its protein is CASSEGIWPPRNTIYF.

V usage is TRBV13 and J usage is TRBJ2-7; D remains unclear. The CDR3 extends over 12 amino acids. Per germline, CDR1 PRHDT and CDR2 FYEKMQ (reference sequence). V lost 5 bases, J lost 3 bases, and 8 bases lay in between. The CDR3 protein is CASSHDNYEQYF. DNA of the CDR3: TGTGCCAGCAGCCATGACAACTACGAGCAGTACTTC.

This clonotype was recorded only once. The chain carries TRBV6-9 and TRBJ2-7; 12 bases match TRBD2. The germline V gene encodes CDR1 MNHGY and CDR2 SVAAGI. The CDR3 is made up of 17 amino acids. After removal of 2 bases from V and 3 bases from J, the junction contained 8 bases not matched to a gene. The CDR3 protein is CASSYRTTSGRIYEQYF. CDR3 sequence (DNA): TGTGCCAGCAGTTATCGCACGACTAGCGGGAGAATCTACGAGCAGTACTTC.

This clonotype has a count of ten or more. The V gene is TRBV24-1, the J gene TRBJ2-3; D ambiguous. This CDR3 has 11 amino acids. The germline CDR1 and CDR2 sequences are KGHDR and SFDVKD. The germline V and J ends were trimmed by 5 bases and 5 bases, with 4 bases remaining between them. The chain's CDR3 is CATSGGDTQYF. CDR3 in DNA: TGTGCCACCAGTGGGGGAGATACGCAGTATTTT.

This clonotype was seen repeatedly, ten times or more. This rearrangement joins TRBV5-1 to TRBJ1-2, with 8 bases identical to TRBD1. Trimming took 0 bases from V and 7 from J; bases not matched to a gene: 8. CDR1 SGHRS and CDR2 YFSETQ come from the germline V gene. The CDR3 consists of 15 residues. The CDR3 region is CASSLGDRTLGGYTF. The CDR3 nucleotides are TGCGCCAGCAGCTTGGGGGACAGGACACTCGGTGGCTACACCTTC.

This clonotype was seen many times. The chain uses TRBV28 and TRBJ2-2; tentatively, D is TRBD1 or TRBD2 (5 bases each). The germline V gene encodes CDR1 MDHEN and CDR2 SYDVKM. This CDR3 region has 20 residues. V was cut by 5 bases and J by 1 base, with 26 bases left in between. CDR3 amino acids: CASSIHPGTQSAWNTGELFF. In DNA, the CDR3 is TGTGCCAGCAGTATTCACCCCGGGACCCAATCTGCGTGGAACACCGGGGAGCTGTTTTTT.

This clonotype was recorded many times. The chain links TRBV19 to TRBJ2-7, with TRBD1 matching over 10 bases. V shed 4 bases and J 7 bases; nucleotides not matched to a gene: 1. Per germline, CDR1 LNHDA and CDR2 SQIVND (reference sequence). This CDR3 spans 12 amino acids. CDR3 protein: CASSTDRGEQYF. CDR3 bases: TGTGCCAGTAGTACGGACAGGGGGGAGCAGTACTTC.

This clonotype was observed a handful of times. The V gene is TRBV19, the J gene TRBJ1-2; D is uncertain. V was shortened by 10 bases and J by 8 bases, with 14 bases between the two germline ends. The CDR3 length is 11 residues. Per the germline V gene, CDR1 is LNHDA and CDR2 is SQIVND (reference sequence). The CDR3 is CATRGGWGYTF. DNA of the CDR3: TGTGCCACACGAGGAGGTTGGGGCTACACCTTC.

This clonotype was observed many times. Mismatch with germline at one junction end may stem from a read error. V usage is TRBV18 and J usage is TRBJ2-3; a possible D gene is TRBD2 (6 bases). The CDR3 length is 16 residues. Germline V gives CDR1 KGHSH, CDR2 LQKENI. The CDR3 DNA is TGTGCCAGCTCTCCACCGGGACTCCCCTCCCCAGATACGCAGTATTTT. It encodes CASSPPGLPSPDTQYF.

This clonotype was detected a few times. The CDR3 protein is CASSLGASGGGRWQYF. DNA of the CDR3: TGTGCCAGCAGCCTCGGGGCTAGCGGGGGGGGGAGGTGGCAGTACTTC. J is TRBJ2-7 and V is TRBV7-8; 12 positions agree with TRBD2. The CDR3 sequence is 16 residues long. Germline CDR1 reads SGHVS; CDR2 reads FQNEAQ. The trim removed 5 bases at V and 9 bases at J, leaving 14 bases unmatched.

This clonotype has only a few counts. A junction boundary mismatches the germline segment, possibly from a read error. The CDR3: CTSSWGGLEGYTF. In DNA form, the CDR3 reads TGTACCAGCAGCTGGGGAGGGTTGGAAGGCTACACCTTC. The chain uses TRBV6-1 and TRBJ1-2; D call uncertain. The germline gives CDR1 MNHNS, CDR2 SASEGT. CDR3 length: 13 residues.

This clonotype was seen ten or more times. The chain employs TRBV10-3 and TRBJ1-1; 7 bases match TRBD1. CDR3 length: 14 amino acids. The germline V gene encodes CDR1 ENHRY and CDR2 SYGVKD. Trimming took 6 bases from V and 3 from J; bases not matched to a gene: 7. The chain's CDR3 is CAIRSGGLHTEAFF. CDR3 in DNA: TGTGCCATCAGGTCAGGGGGTCTTCACACTGAAGCTTTCTTT.

The rearrangement joins TRBV3-1 to TRBJ1-4; 7 nucleotides line up with TRBD1. The trim removed 4 bases at V and 0 bases at J, leaving 2 bases unmatched. The CDR3 spans 15 residues. The germline V gene has CDR1 LGHDT and CDR2 YNNKEL (reference sequence). CDR3 bases: TGTGCCAGCAGCCCTCAGGGGGCAACTAATGAAAAACTGTTTTTT. This encodes CASSPQGATNEKLFF.

This clonotype was detected many times. The chain recombines TRBV11-1 with TRBJ2-1; unclear D gene. V was cut by 1 base and J by 5 bases, with 6 bases left in between. From germline, CDR1 is SGHAT and CDR2 FQDESV (reference sequence). The CDR3 covers 13 residues. The CDR3 region has the DNA TGTGCCAGCAGCTTAGTTAGCCACAATGAGCAGTTCTTC. This encodes CASSLVSHNEQFF. Full variable domain (outside the CDR3, taken from reference TRBV11-1 and TRBJ2-1): EAEVAQSPRYKITEKSQAVAFWCDPISGHATLYWYRQILGQGPELLVQFQDESVVDDSQLPKDRFSAERLKGVDSTLKIQPAELGDSAMYLCASSLVSHNEQFFGPGTRLTVL.

This clonotype has ten or more counts. The J gene is TRBJ2-7, the V gene TRBV6-6, with D unresolved. Germline V gene sequence: CDR1 MNHNY, CDR2 SVGAGI (reference sequence). The V end was cut by 0 bases, the J end by 1 base, with 7 bases between. The CDR3 loop spans 14 amino acids. DNA for the CDR3: TGTGCCAGCAGTTACTCGGAGTGGTCCTACGAGCAGTACTTC. Protein product: CASSYSEWSYEQYF.

This clonotype was detected ten times or more. This chain joins TRBV20-1 and TRBJ1-2; the D gene is possibly TRBD1 (6 bases). The CDR3 extends over 15 amino acids. V lost 6 bases to trimming and J lost 4 bases, with 21 bases between them. In germline, CDR1 is DFQATT, CDR2 SNEGSKA (reference sequence). Here the CDR3 reads CSADPEGVFVYGYTF. CDR3 nucleotides: TGCAGTGCCGACCCGGAGGGGGTCTTTGTCTATGGCTACACCTTC.

The chain is built from TRBV6-5 and TRBJ1-1; D not resolved. V dropped 2 bases and J dropped 4 bases, with 11 bases sitting between them. CDR3 length: 14 amino acids. CDR1 and CDR2 (germline): MNHEY, SVGAGI. The CDR3 nucleotides are TGTGCCAGCAGTTACGTCGCTCGGGGCACTGAAGCTTTCTTT. This encodes CASSYVARGTEAFF.

This clonotype was seen repeatedly, ten times or more. The gene calls are TRBV27 and TRBJ1-2; D might be TRBD1 (5 bases). Trimming took 6 bases from V and 1 from J, leaving 21 bases between them. Germline-derived CDR1 and CDR2 are MNHEY and SMNVEV (reference sequence). CDR3 length equals 17 residues. The CDR3 is CASSLSPRRGNNYGYTF. The CDR3 nucleotides are TGTGCCAGCAGCCTAAGCCCTCGTCGGGGGAATAACTATGGCTACACCTTC.

This clonotype was observed many times. The chain is built from TRBV5-4 and TRBJ2-2; D might be TRBD2 (5 bases). The CDR3 is made up of 13 amino acids. V was clipped by 7 bases and J by 3 bases, with 10 bases between them. Germline CDR1 SGHNT, CDR2 YYREEE (reference sequence). CDR3 sequence reads: CASGDGDTGELFF. The CDR3 DNA reads as TGTGCCAGCGGAGACGGGGACACCGGGGAGCTGTTTTTT.

This clonotype was found a few times. The chain uses TRBV9 and TRBJ1-6; D is ambiguous. Per germline, CDR1 SGDLS and CDR2 YYNGEE. Trimming shortened V by 4 bases and J by 6 bases, and 20 bases separated the two germline ends. This CDR3 comprises 17 residues. As DNA, the CDR3 is TGTGCCAGCAGCCCCCCCCCAGAAAAGCGTGCTAATTCACCCCTCCACTTT. Its translation is CASSPPPEKRANSPLHF.

This clonotype was observed a few times. This chain joins TRBV6-2 or TRBV6-3 and TRBJ1-2; 9 bases match TRBD1. Trimming removed 6 bases from V and 3 bases from J; junction bases left unmatched: 2. Germline CDR1 and CDR2: MNHEY and SVGEGT. The CDR3 contains 13 residues. The CDR3 sequence: CASRGTGHYGYTF. In nucleotides, the CDR3 is TGTGCCAGCAGGGGGACAGGGCACTATGGCTACACCTTC.

This clonotype was picked up a small number of times. V is TRBV9 and J is TRBJ2-1; D is uncertain. CDR3 length: 15 residues. V lost 2 bases to trimming and J lost 1 base, with 10 bases between them. The germline gives CDR1 SGDLS, CDR2 YYNGEE. The CDR3 reads CASSVAGVSYNEQFF. The CDR3 DNA sequence: TGTGCCAGCAGCGTCGCAGGCGTATCCTACAATGAGCAGTTCTTC. The whole variable domain, remainder taken from reference TRBV9 and TRBJ2-1, is DSGVTQTPKHLITATGQRVTLRCSPRSGDLSVYWYQQSLDQGLQFLIQYYNGEERAKGNILERFSAQQFPDLHSELNLSSLELGDSALYFCASSVAGVSYNEQFFGPGTRLTVL.

This clonotype was found many times. The chain has TRBV24-1 and TRBJ2-2, with TRBD1 identical over 10 bases. Germline V lookup: CDR1 KGHDR, CDR2 SFDVKD. This CDR3 is built from 16 residues. Written as DNA, the CDR3 is TGTGCGACTGGGCCACCGGGACAGGGGTACACCGGGGAGCTGTTTTTT. Residues: CATGPPGQGYTGELFF.

This clonotype has a count of ten or more. The J gene is TRBJ2-1, the V gene TRBV14, with D unclear. V lost 4 bases, J lost 3 bases, and 10 bases lay in between. The CDR3 length is 14 residues. Germline V gives CDR1 SGHDN, CDR2 FVKESK. This chain's CDR3 is CASSPGLDYNEQFF. In DNA form, the CDR3 reads TGTGCCAGCAGCCCCGGGCTAGACTACAATGAGCAGTTCTTC.

As for this clonotype: The conserved phenylalanine or tryptophan normally closing the CDR3 is absent here, so this likely arose from a read error. The V call is TRBV6-2 or TRBV6-3, the J call TRBJ1-1; 10 bases map to TRBD1. The trim removed 0 bases at V and 1 base at J, leaving 5 bases unmatched. The CDR3 contains 17 residues. Germline-derived CDR1 and CDR2 are MNHEY and SVGEGT. CDR3 sequence: CASSYSHRQGANTEAFL. CDR3 coding DNA: TGTGCCAGCAGTTACTCCCACAGACAGGGGGCGAACACTGAAGCTTTCTTG.

This clonotype was detected only a few times. V and J are TRBV18 and TRBJ2-6; 7 bases map to TRBD2. This CDR3 contains 18 residues. Unmatched junction bases numbered 8, after V lost 3 bases and J lost 0 bases. The germline V gene encodes CDR1 KGHSH and CDR2 LQKENI. CDR3 nucleotides: TGTGCCAGCTCACCTGTCTCCGGGGGGAGCTCTGGGGCCAACGTCCTGACTTTC. It codes for CASSPVSGGSSGANVLTF.

This clonotype occurred many times. V usage is TRBV24-1 and J usage is TRBJ1-2; D is uncertain. The CDR3 is 14 amino acids. Germline V gene lookup returns CDR1 KGHDR and CDR2 SFDVKD. V was cut by 5 bases and J by 4 bases, with 13 bases left in between. The CDR3 reads CATSGAAVSYGYTF. CDR3 DNA sequence: TGTGCCACCAGTGGGGCAGCTGTCTCCTATGGCTACACCTTC.

Comment on this clonotype: This may come from a read error, since a much larger clone is one base off. The genes are TRBV29-1 and TRBJ2-7; tentative D call: TRBD2 (5 bases). Germline CDR1 is SQVTM and CDR2 is ANQGSEA. This CDR3 region has 14 residues. V dropped 7 bases and J dropped 3 bases, with 19 bases sitting between them. The CDR3 nucleotides read TGCAGCGCTATCAGCCAATCTAGCATCTACGAGCAGTACTTC. Its protein is CSAISQSSIYEQYF.

This clonotype was counted ten times or more. This chain joins TRBV20-1 and TRBJ1-2; TRBD1 matches 8 bases. The length of the CDR3 is 15 residues. Germline V gene lookup returns CDR1 DFQATT and CDR2 SNEGSKA (reference sequence). The ends lost 0 bases at V and 7 bases at J; junction bases unmatched: 10. The CDR3 DNA sequence: TGCAGTGCTAGAGACGTCGACAGGGGATTGTTTGGCTACACCTTC. It specifies CSARDVDRGLFGYTF.

This clonotype occurred many times. This chain connects TRBV13 to TRBJ2-7; D tentatively reads TRBD1 or TRBD2 (5 bases each). This CDR3 is 16 amino acids long. Trimming took 0 bases from V and 0 from J, leaving 12 bases between them. Germline CDR1 reads PRHDT; CDR2 reads FYEKMQ (reference sequence). The CDR3 coding sequence is TGTGCCAGCAGCTTAGGCCTCGGGACGGCCTCCTACGAGCAGTACTTC. This translates into CASSLGLGTASYEQYF.

As concerns this clonotype: One base away lies a much larger clone, so this may be a sequencing read error. J is TRBJ2-2 and V is TRBV12-3 or TRBV12-4; TRBD2 aligns across 15 bases. CDR3 length: 15 amino acids. Trimming at V came to 7 bases and at J to 10 bases, leaving 7 bases not matched to a gene. The CDR3 spells CASKPWTSGGAELFF. For the CDR3, the DNA is TGTGCCAGCAAACCCTGGACTAGCGGGGGGGCGGAGCTGTTTTTT.